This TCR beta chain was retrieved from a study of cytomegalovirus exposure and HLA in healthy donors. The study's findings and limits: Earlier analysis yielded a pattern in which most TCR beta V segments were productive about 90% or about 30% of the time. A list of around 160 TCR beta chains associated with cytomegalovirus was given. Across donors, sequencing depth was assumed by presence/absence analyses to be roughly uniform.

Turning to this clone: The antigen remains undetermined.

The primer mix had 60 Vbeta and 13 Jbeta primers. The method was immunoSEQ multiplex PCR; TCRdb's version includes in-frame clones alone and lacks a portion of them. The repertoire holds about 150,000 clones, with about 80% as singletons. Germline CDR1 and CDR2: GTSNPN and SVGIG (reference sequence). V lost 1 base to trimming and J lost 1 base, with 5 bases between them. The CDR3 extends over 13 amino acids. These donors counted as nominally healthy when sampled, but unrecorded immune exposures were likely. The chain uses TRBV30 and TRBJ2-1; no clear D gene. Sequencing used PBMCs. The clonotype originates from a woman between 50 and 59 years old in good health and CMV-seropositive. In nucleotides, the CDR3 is TGTGCCTGGAGTGCTAGATCCTACAATGAGCAGTTCTTC. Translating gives CAWSARSYNEQFF.